This passage covers 14 T cell receptor beta chains from one sample sequenced in a study of long-term antiretroviral therapy in people with HIV. They ran version v3.0 of the immunoSEQ assay at survey level. TCRdb keeps only in-frame clones here, not all; method: immunoSEQ multiplex PCR. The sample holds roughly 28,000 clones, about 89% seen once. This sample comprised unsorted PBMCs, obtained 3.1 years after starting antiretroviral therapy. Receptors originate from a man in his late teens or twenties with HIV.

CDR3 nucleotide sequence: TGCGCCAGCAGTGGAAACAGCCTGAACACCGGGGAGCTGTTTTTT. It codes for CASSGNSLNTGELFF. The genes are TRBV5-1 and TRBJ2-2, with D hard to call. The CDR3 totals 15 residues. V dropped 5 bases and J dropped 1 base, with 12 bases sitting between them. Germline values: CDR1 SGHRS, CDR2 YFSETQ.

The chain joins TRBV6-5 to TRBJ2-1, with 11 bases aligning to TRBD2. CDR3 length: 16 residues. CDR1 is MNHEY, CDR2 SVGAGI, per germline. V was pared by 4 bases and J by 5 bases, with 7 bases of the junction left unmatched. The CDR3 loop is CASSSLAGGLNNEQFF. CDR3 DNA: TGTGCCAGCAGTTCCCTAGCGGGGGGCCTCAACAATGAGCAGTTCTTC.

This chain joins TRBV30 and TRBJ1-3; D is unresolved. V was trimmed by 0 bases and J by 1 base, leaving 4 bases between them. The CDR3 totals 13 residues. The V gene's germline CDR1 is GTSNPN and CDR2 SVGIG (reference sequence). CDR3 loop: CAWSVSSGNTIYF. In DNA, the CDR3 is TGTGCCTGGAGTGTCTCGTCTGGAAACACCATATATTTT.

The chain is built from TRBV6-4 and TRBJ2-2; D is unclear. The germline V gene has CDR1 MRHNA and CDR2 SNTAGT. CDR3 length: 14 residues. Trimming cost V 5 bases and J 1 base, with 8 bases left between them. CDR3 loop: CASSFTENTGELFF. The CDR3 coding sequence is TGTGCCAGCAGTTTTACAGAGAACACCGGGGAGCTGTTTTTT.

The chain uses TRBV13 and TRBJ1-2; tentatively, D is TRBD1 (6 bases). Trimming left V 1 base short and J 5 bases short, with 11 bases between. The CDR3 is made up of 14 amino acids. The germline V gene has CDR1 PRHDT and CDR2 FYEKMQ (reference sequence). The CDR3 loop reads CASSLEGGRYGYTF. The CDR3 DNA is TGTGCCAGCAGCTTAGAAGGGGGTCGGTATGGCTACACCTTC.

This clone was detected only once. CDR3 coding DNA: TGTGCCAGCAGCTTAGGGGCAGTTAATGAAAAACTGTTTTTT. As protein: CASSLGAVNEKLFF. This rearrangement joins TRBV11-2 to TRBJ1-4; D gene uncertain. Germline V lookup: CDR1 SGHAT, CDR2 FQNNGV. The CDR3 is made up of 14 amino acids. Between the trimmed V and J ends, which lost 1 base and 4 bases, there was a span of 7 bases.

The chain is built from TRBV13 and TRBJ2-3; D might be TRBD1 or TRBD2, each matching 7 bases. Trimming shortened V by 2 bases and J by 4 bases, and 16 bases separated the two germline ends. The CDR3 totals 16 residues. CDR1 and CDR2 from the germline V gene are PRHDT and FYEKMQ (reference sequence). The CDR3 DNA reads as TGTGCCAGCAGCTTAAAAGGGGGCGGGGGCCCAGATACGCAGTATTTT. As protein: CASSLKGGGGPDTQYF. Supplemented by reference TRBV13 and TRBJ2-3, the full variable domain reads AAGVIQSPRHLIKEKRETATLKCYPIPRHDTVYWYQQGPGQDPQFLISFYEKMQSDKGSIPDRFSAQQFSDYHSELNMSSLELGDSALYFCASSLKGGGGPDTQYFGPGTRLTVL.

This sequence joins TRBV6-4 and TRBJ2-4, with D possibly being TRBD1 (7 bases). The ends were cut back, 6 bases at V and 3 bases at J, with 9 bases in the middle. The germline V gene has CDR1 MRHNA and CDR2 SNTAGT. The length of the CDR3 is 13 residues. CDR3 sequence (DNA): TGTGCCAGCAGGCGGGACAGCAAAAACATTCAGTACTTC. It codes for CASRRDSKNIQYF.

This clone has just one count. J is TRBJ2-2 and V is TRBV6-5; TRBD2 might be the D (6 bases). Per the germline V gene, CDR1 is MNHEY and CDR2 is SVGAGI. This CDR3 has 14 amino acids. Trimming shortened V by 6 bases and J by 0 bases, and 8 bases separated the two germline ends. The CDR3 loop reads CASRGGANTGELFF. CDR3 sequence (DNA): TGTGCCAGCAGAGGCGGGGCGAACACCGGGGAGCTGTTTTTT.

This clone was observed a handful of times. The rearrangement joins TRBV6-1 to TRBJ2-7; D is perhaps TRBD1 or TRBD2 (7 bases each). Germline CDR1 MNHNS, CDR2 SASEGT. The ends were cut back, 6 bases at V and 0 bases at J, with 15 bases in the middle. The CDR3 has 15 residues. DNA for the CDR3: TGTGCCAGCAGGGGAGGGACAGTGAGCTCCTACGAGCAGTACTTC. As protein: CASRGGTVSSYEQYF.

The chain is built from TRBV7-2 and TRBJ2-5; TRBD1 is a possible D gene (6 bases). Germline V CDR1 and CDR2: SGHTA, FQGNSA. CDR3 size: 14 residues. The ends were cut back, 2 bases at V and 1 base at J, with 8 bases in the middle. The CDR3 here is CASSLMDSQETQYF. The CDR3 DNA follows: TGTGCCAGCAGCTTAATGGACAGCCAAGAGACCCAGTACTTC.

This clone occurred once. This sequence joins TRBV19 and TRBJ2-1; TRBD2 is a possible D gene (5 bases). The CDR3 covers 13 residues. V was clipped by 2 bases and J by 5 bases, with 7 bases between them. Germline CDR1 reads LNHDA; CDR2 reads SQIVND (reference sequence). The CDR3 sequence: CASSITSNNEQFF. Written as DNA, the CDR3 is TGTGCCAGTAGTATAACTAGTAACAATGAGCAGTTCTTC.

The chain uses TRBV6-5 and TRBJ2-3; D assignment may be TRBD1 or TRBD2 (6 bases each). The CDR3 is 16 amino acids. V shed 4 bases and J shed 2 bases, with 16 bases lying between them. Germline loops: CDR1 MNHEY, CDR2 SVGAGI. The CDR3 protein is CASSFTGATSTDTQYF. For the CDR3, the DNA is TGTGCCAGCAGTTTCACGGGGGCGACATCCACAGATACGCAGTATTTT.

This chain links TRBV7-2 with TRBJ2-7; 14 bases map to TRBD2. CDR1 is SGHTA and CDR2 is FQGNSA in the germline V gene. This CDR3 is 16 amino acids long. V gave up 1 base and J gave up 3 bases; unmatched junction bases: 2. In nucleotides, the CDR3 is TGTGCCAGCAGCTTAGGACTAGCGGGGGGGGTCTACGAGCAGTACTTC. Encoded protein: CASSLGLAGGVYEQYF.